The 7 T cell receptor beta chains below all came from one sample that was sequenced in a study of T-cell reconstitution after alpha-beta-depleted transplantation in children. The authors prepared the TCRbeta library with unique molecular identifiers. TCRdb independently ran MiXCR on the PCR reads; one entry per CDR3 protein. The profile shows around 240,000 distinct CDR3 sequences, roughly 8.2% of them singletons. The starting material was PBMCs, mostly from graft donor cells, obtained 180 days after TCRalphabeta/CD19-depleted stem cell transplant. The receptors were gathered from a male patient aged 10 to 17 who had a stem cell transplant for acute lymphoblastic leukemia, so the T cells may come from the graft donor.

This clonotype has ten or more counts. The chain recombines TRBV19 with TRBJ2-7; D may be TRBD1 (6 bases). V shed 3 bases and J shed 1 base, with 10 bases lying between them. Germline V gives CDR1 LNHDA, CDR2 SQIVND (reference sequence). The CDR3 sequence is 14 residues long. The CDR3 region has the DNA TGTGCCAGTAGTATCTCCGGACAGTCCTACGAGCAGTACTTC. Residues: CASSISGQSYEQYF.

Ten or more counts support this clonotype. V usage is TRBV9 and J usage is TRBJ2-7, with D tentatively TRBD2 (5 bases). Trimming shortened V by 4 bases and J by 2 bases, and 22 bases separated the two germline ends. The CDR3 covers 17 residues. Germline CDR1 SGDLS, CDR2 YYNGEE. The CDR3 DNA reads TGTGCCAGCAGCACCAGCTCCCGGATAGCGAACCCCTACGAGCAGTACTTC. Translating it yields CASSTSSRIANPYEQYF.

The chain links TRBV7-3 to TRBJ1-6, with 8 bases matching TRBD1. CDR3 size: 15 residues. The V and J ends lost 2 bases and 10 bases, in that order; junction bases with no gene match: 7. Germline CDR1 is SGHTA and CDR2 is FQGTGA. CDR3 nucleotides: TGTGCCAGCAGCTTAGGGGACAGGAGGGGGTCACCCCTCCACTTT. This encodes CASSLGDRRGSPLHF.

Ten or more counts support this clonotype. The chain is built from TRBV12-3 or TRBV12-4 and TRBJ1-4, with 9 bases lining up with TRBD1. CDR3 length: 14 residues. Unmatched junction bases numbered 6, after V lost 5 bases and J lost 8 bases. The chain's CDR3 is CASSPGQGGEKLFF. The CDR3 nucleotides are TGTGCCAGCAGTCCGGGACAGGGAGGGGAAAAACTGTTTTTT.

Many counts were recorded for this clonotype. The genes are TRBV4-2 and TRBJ1-1, with TRBD1 matching over 7 bases. The V gene's germline CDR1 is LGHNA and CDR2 YNFKEQ. The V segment lost 0 bases and the J segment 7 bases; nucleotides outside the gene matches: 8. This CDR3 is 15 amino acids long. The CDR3 coding sequence is TGTGCCAGCAGCCAAGAACGACAGGGTGCAGTTGAAGCTTTCTTT. Its protein is CASSQERQGAVEAFF.

The table lists this clonotype with many counts. The V gene is TRBV7-8, the J gene TRBJ2-3; TRBD1 matches 9 bases. The CDR3 covers 16 residues. CDR1 and CDR2 from the germline V gene are SGHVS and FQNEAQ. V gave up 5 bases and J gave up 1 base; unmatched junction bases: 7. The CDR3 reads CASSRDRGSGTDTQYF. In DNA, the CDR3 is TGTGCCAGCAGCCGAGACAGGGGGTCGGGCACAGATACGCAGTATTTT.

This clonotype was counted ten times or more. The chain employs TRBV10-3 and TRBJ1-1; no clear D. There are 14 residues in the CDR3. V lost 1 base and J lost 11, with 17 bases in between. The germline CDR1 and CDR2 sequences are ENHRY and SYGVKD. The CDR3 region is CAISELGSSLRAFF. In DNA form, the CDR3 reads TGTGCCATCAGTGAGTTAGGGTCCTCCCTGAGGGCTTTCTTT.